This TCR beta chain was sequenced for a study of blood T cell repertoires in COVID-19. Study summary: Samples came from the United States, Italy and Spain, spanning acute and convalescent COVID-19. From T cells, B-cell-depleted T cells, or PBMCs came the material, which was cDNA or gDNA.

Germline V CDR1 and CDR2: MNHEY, SVGAGI. The CDR3 covers 14 residues. V lost 5 bases, J lost 4 bases, and 7 bases stayed unmatched. TCRdb keeps only in-frame clones here, not all; method: immunoSEQ multiplex PCR. The table has some 90,000 clones, roughly 90% seen once; the top ten hold 1.2%. The specimen was peripheral blood. The chain combines TRBV6-5 with TRBJ1-1; 7 nucleotides align to TRBD1. The sequence derives from a man aged 80 or over with active or convalescent COVID-19. DNA for the CDR3: TGTGCCAGCAGTACTGTAGGGGGCGGCACTGAAGCTTTCTTT. Translation gives CASSTVGGGTEAFF.